The present TCR beta chain was sequenced within a study of cytomegalovirus exposure and HLA in healthy donors. Study background: For the approximately 410 genotyped donors, more than 80% fell within the Caucasian-associated ancestry cluster. Study-wide results and limits: Among immune exposure information, only CMV serostatus was available. The authors later found HLA-associated TCR beta chains more clonally expanded than equally common others. The productive fraction for most TCR beta V segments was about 87% or about 30% in an earlier analysis.

The V and J ends lost 2 bases and 2 bases respectively, with 14 bases between them. Germline-derived CDR1 and CDR2 are SGHRS and YFSETQ. The CDR3 runs to 15 residues. The PCR used 60 Vbeta and 13 Jbeta primers. TCRdb's table, derived via immunoSEQ multiplex PCR, lists solely in-frame clones and lacks some. The data hold roughly 250,000 clones, with roughly 86% observed a single time. About this clone itself: The antigen remains undetermined.

Sample: PBMCs. The rearrangement links TRBV5-1 to TRBJ2-7, with D possibly TRBD1 on 6 matching bases. The sequence was collected from a woman in her forties in good health and CMV-seropositive. This chain's CDR3 is CASSLPDRSPYEQYF. DNA for the CDR3: TGCGCCAGCAGCTTACCCGACAGGAGCCCCTACGAGCAGTACTTC.